This TCR beta chain came from a study of T cell repertoires and HLA-DP antigens. As for the study in general: DNA input averaged approximately 230 ng in sorted CD137+CD4+ and about 1,200 ng in pre-culture CD4+.

The CDR3 has 17 amino acids. Germline CDR1 and CDR2: ENHRY and SYGVKD. The germline V and J ends were trimmed by 6 bases and 1 base, with 16 bases remaining between them. The primer mix covered 54 TRBV segments and 13 TRBJ segments. The protocol was immunoSEQ multiplex PCR, while the TCRdb copy is restricted to in-frame clones and leaves out a portion. The table records fewer than 75,000 clones, 80% of them present only once. About this clone itself: Antigen: not known.

This chain joins TRBV10-3 and TRBJ1-6; D perhaps matches TRBD1 (6 bases). The sequenced sample was CD4+ T cells from PBMCs. This clonotype was obtained from a man aged 60-69 years in good health and CMV-seronegative. CDR3 DNA: TGTGCCATCAGCCAAGAGGGGGGAAGGTCCTATAATTCACCCCTCCACTTT. Its translation is CAISQEGGRSYNSPLHF.